A selection of T cell receptor beta chains follows, all from one sample in a study of OX40 agonist ivuxolimab in advanced cancers. Assay: immunoSEQ multiplex PCR; the TCRdb copy retains only in-frame clones and omits some. This sample yields about 58,000 clones, of which 70% to 90% are seen a single time; 0.76% belongs to the top ten. The specimen comprised CD4+ or CD8+ T cells sorted from blood, sampled in a trial of the OX40 agonist ivuxolimab. The receptors stem from an adult with an advanced solid tumor such as melanoma, head and neck, liver or kidney cancer. CDR3s include the opening cysteine and the closing phenylalanine or tryptophan. Fields, in order: V gene, CDR3 length, CDR3 protein.

TRBV11-2	13	CASSLEFLAGPYF
TRBV14	15	CASSQIERNTGELFF
TRBV4-3	14	CASSLDGTSNEQFF
TRBV5-5	14	CASSLFQGMSEAFF
TRBV7-9	10	CASGSYEQYF
TRBV28	12	CASKYSSYEQYF
TRBV6-1	15	CASSENRHSTDTQYF
TRBV5-4	15	CASSSREGSTGELFF
TRBV11-1	16	CASSNPGGRSSYEQYF
TRBV2	11	CASSGFDEQFF
TRBV7-9	17	CASSLWDSGQGANEQFF
TRBV6-6	13	CASSWTYYETQYF
TRBV7-2	14	CASSRAGTGVGYTF
TRBV28	21	CASTLGTGAGRGRENNQPQHF
TRBV14	13	CASSQRGFGELFF
TRBV5-1	12	CASISGTSEQYF
TRBV18	16	CASSPSLAGEYNEQFF
TRBV6-4	16	CASSDTLAGGLNEQFF
TRBV27	12	CASSYRAGKQYF
TRBV6-1	13	CASTDGIFETQYF
TRBV7-8	17	CASSSLRTSGSYNEQFF
TRBV19	15	CASSIAPVSSYEQYF
TRBV28	15	CASRPGTAGANVLTF
TRBV4-1	15	CASSRRGANNTEAFF
TRBV11-3	19	CASSLEGTSGSAAYNEQFF
TRBV28	12	CASSSTAYEQYF
TRBV30	16	CAWSAKMGQMDGELFF
TRBV11-2	14	CASYGRTGGNEQFF
TRBV5-1	18	CASSLYVQGDSGANVLTF
TRBV6-1	15	CASSERAAPAYEQYF
TRBV19	14	CASSISRNTGELFF
TRBV18	13	CASSPGQIETQYF
TRBV5-1	11	CASSFAYEQYF
TRBV18	15	CASSPPYRSNQPQHF
TRBV10-3	15	CAISEGGQATYEQYF
TRBV7-6	12	CASSLGMGGLFF
TRBV5-6	17	CASSLALAGNPTYEQYF
TRBV18	13	CASSPGYNQPQHF
TRBV4-3	15	CASSQDLGSTDTQYF
TRBV5-1	14	CASSAGGGADVAFF
TRBV11-3	13	CARPTEPNEKLFF
TRBV21-1	17	CASSKVKGGRIYNEQFF
TRBV18	15	CASSELAANTGELFF
TRBV5-1	14	CASTLAGGADTQYF
TRBV6-8	16	CASSYSKGQGYNEQFF
TRBV9	15	CASSVAGASGNTIYF
TRBV30	13	CAYAQGTNEKLFF
TRBV13	14	CASSLGAAGDTQYF
TRBV7-9	17	CASSSETDRISGNTIYF
TRBV27	14	CASSFSRGPYEQYF
TRBV7-9	14	CASSRGTGTYGYTF
TRBV5-4	14	CASGAFMAYNEQFF
TRBV5-8	16	CASSGGASSGGETQYF